The T cell receptor beta chain under discussion was sequenced for a study of blood T cell repertoires in COVID-19. Looking at the study overall: Both acute and convalescent COVID-19 samples were obtained from the United States, Italy and Spain. PBMCs, B-cell-depleted T cells, or T cells were the source of the cDNA or gDNA that made up the material.

The CDR3 is 16 residues long. Trimming took 5 bases from V and 0 from J, leaving 13 bases between them. CDR1 and CDR2 (germline): SEHNR, FQNEAQ (reference sequence). Authors' processing steps: Amplified reference gene primers provided the basis for estimating nucleated cell counts. Profiled with immunoSEQ multiplex PCR; TCRdb holds only in-frame clones, not every one. V and J calls and clone size are copied from that table; D and trimming were computed from the DNA. The sample contains hundreds of thousands of clones, approximately 84% of which appear only once. The V and J genes are TRBV7-9 and TRBJ1-4, with no clear D. The sequenced material came from peripheral blood. The sequence came from a woman younger than 45 who had recovered from COVID-19. The CDR3 sequence is CASSPSPVATNEKLFF. The CDR3 DNA reads as TGTGCCAGCAGCCCTTCCCCGGTCGCAACTAATGAAAAACTGTTTTTT.